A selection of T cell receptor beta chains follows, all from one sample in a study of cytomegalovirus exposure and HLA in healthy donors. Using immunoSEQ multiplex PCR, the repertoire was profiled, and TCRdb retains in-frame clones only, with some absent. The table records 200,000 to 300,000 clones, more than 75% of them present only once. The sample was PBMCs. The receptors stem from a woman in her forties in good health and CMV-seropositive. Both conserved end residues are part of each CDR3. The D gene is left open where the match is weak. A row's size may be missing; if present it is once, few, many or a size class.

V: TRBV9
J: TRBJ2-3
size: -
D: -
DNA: TGTGCCAGCAGCGTAGACTTAGCTAGCACAGATACGCAGTATTTT
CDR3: CASSVDLASTDTQYF

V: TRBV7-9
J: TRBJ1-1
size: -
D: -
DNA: TGTGCCAGCACAGGCCAGGGGTCGTCCACTGAAGCTTTCTTT
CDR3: CASTGQGSSTEAFF

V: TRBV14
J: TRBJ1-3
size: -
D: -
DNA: TGTGCCAGCAGCCAACACAGGACAGTCTCTGGAAACACCATATATTTT
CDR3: CASSQHRTVSGNTIYF

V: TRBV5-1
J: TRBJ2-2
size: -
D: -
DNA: TGCGCCAGCAGCACCCTCGGGGCCGGGGAGCTGTTTTTT
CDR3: CASSTLGAGELFF

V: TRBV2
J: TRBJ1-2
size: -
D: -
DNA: TGTGCCAGCAGTCCCGAGATCGGGATTAACTATGGCTACACCTTC
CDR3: CASSPEIGINYGYTF

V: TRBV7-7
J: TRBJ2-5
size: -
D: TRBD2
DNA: TGTGCTAGCAGCTCTGGACTAGCGCTGGAGACCCAGTACTTC
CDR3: CASSSGLALETQYF

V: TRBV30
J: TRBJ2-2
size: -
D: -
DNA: TGTGCCTGGGGGTTACTAGTGAACACCGGGGAGCTGTTTTTT
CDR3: CAWGLLVNTGELFF

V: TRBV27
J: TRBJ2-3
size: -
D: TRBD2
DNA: TGTGCCAGCAGTTGGAGGGAAGCGGGAGAAGTAGATACGCAGTATTTT
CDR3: CASSWREAGEVDTQYF

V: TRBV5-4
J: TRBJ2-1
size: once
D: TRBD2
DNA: TGTGCCAGCAGCCCCAGCGGGGGGGCCTACAATGAGCAGTTCTTC
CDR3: CASSPSGGAYNEQFF

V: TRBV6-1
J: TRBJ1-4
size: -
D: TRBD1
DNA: TGTGCCAGCGGACAGGGGGCGCGTGAAAAACTGTTTTTT
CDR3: CASGQGAREKLFF

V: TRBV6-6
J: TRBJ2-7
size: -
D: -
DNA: TGTGCCAGCAGTTCCAGGGACATTTACAAAGAGCAGTACTTC
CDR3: CASSSRDIYKEQYF